The clone carrying this T cell receptor beta chain has more than one count but fewer than ten. Antigen: not known. Treatment given: oral pan-JAK inhibitor, 5-10 mg twice daily. The CDR3 contains 12 residues. Trimming removed 5 bases at V and 13 bases at J, with 15 bases between. From germline, CDR1 is SEHNR and CDR2 FQNEAQ (reference sequence). This specimen comes from a study of CD8+ T cells in alopecia areata. Study at large: Treated patients swallowed 5 to 10 mg of oral tofacitinib twice daily. After 6 to 18 months of tofacitinib, follow-up continued 6 months off drug. Scoring of severity for treated patients was based on percentage of affected scalp area.

The authors extracted RNA and reverse transcribed it into cDNA as the sequencing template. Only in-frame clones appear in the TCRdb table, and some are missing; sequencing was by immunoSEQ multiplex PCR. Of fewer than 250,000 clones in the sample, less than 45% were seen once. Study results and limitations: Only a single nonresponder existed, so baseline CD8+ expansion links stay unclear.

The chain has TRBV7-9 and TRBJ2-4; D is unresolved. Source: CD4+ T cells sorted from blood, taken at roughly week 36, from a patient treated with tofacitinib. The clonotype was recovered from a human donor with alopecia areata. The CDR3 DNA reads TGTGCCAGCAGCCCCAGCTTCGGGCCGCAGTACTTC. Its protein product is CASSPSFGPQYF.